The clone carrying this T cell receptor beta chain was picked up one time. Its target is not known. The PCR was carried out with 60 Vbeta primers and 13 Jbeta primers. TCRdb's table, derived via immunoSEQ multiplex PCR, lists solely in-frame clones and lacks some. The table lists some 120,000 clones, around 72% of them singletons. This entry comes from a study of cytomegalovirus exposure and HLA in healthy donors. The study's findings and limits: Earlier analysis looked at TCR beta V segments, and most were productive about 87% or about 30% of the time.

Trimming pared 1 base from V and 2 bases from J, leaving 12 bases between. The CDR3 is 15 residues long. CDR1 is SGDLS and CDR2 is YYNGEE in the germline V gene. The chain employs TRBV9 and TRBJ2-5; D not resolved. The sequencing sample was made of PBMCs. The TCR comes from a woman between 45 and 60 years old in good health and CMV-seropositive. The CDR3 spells CASSVHPHTQETQYF. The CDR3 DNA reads TGTGCCAGCAGCGTACACCCCCATACACAAGAGACCCAGTACTTC.